This T cell receptor (beta chain) emerged from a study of beta chain features in type 1 diabetes. The study's findings and limits: Researchers report that Type 1 diabetes patients had moderately but significantly shorter TCRB CDR3s across all four CD4+ subsets. The similarity of naive, central memory and Treg TCRB repertoires appeared greater among patients than among healthy donors.

About this clone: The target antigen is unknown.

Blood was drawn once from each donor into heparinised tubes. The draws averaged about 120 mL. This CDR3 is 12 amino acids long. Trimming removed 5 bases at V and 8 bases at J, with 7 bases between. The germline V gene encodes CDR1 SEHNR and CDR2 FQNEAQ (reference sequence). Reverse transcription of all isolated RNA meant that expressed TCRB transcripts were sequenced. Clones were sequenced by immunoSEQ multiplex PCR, and TCRdb holds only the in-frame ones, with some missing. In the table there are roughly 260,000 clones, 11% of which are singletons. This chain uses TRBV7-9 with TRBJ1-6, with a weak D call TRBD1 (6 bases). Sample: naive CD4+ T cells from blood. This clonotype was sampled from a man aged 25-45 years with type 1 diabetes. The CDR3: CASSPGDSPLHF. As DNA, the CDR3 is TGTGCCAGCAGCCCAGGGGATTCACCCCTCCACTTT.